Listed here is a single T cell receptor (beta chain). This record comes from a study of shared clonotypes between healthy human individuals. The CDR3 runs to 15 residues. V was clipped by 4 bases and J by 4 bases; unmatched bases: 8. Germline V gene sequence: CDR1 MNHEY, CDR2 SMNVEV (reference sequence). Several immunoSEQ plates held equal portions of the genomic DNA taken from each subset. Here immunoSEQ multiplex PCR was the method, and the copy in TCRdb shows in-frame clones only, minus some. Found here are around 2,000,000 clones, under 95% of them singletons; the top ten hold 1.7%. Terminally differentiated effector memory CD45RA+ cells were excluded from the naive CD8 cells, which were CD45RO-negative and positively selected for CCR7.

This chain connects TRBV27 to TRBJ2-5; 8 bases are a match to TRBD2. The receptor was derived from a man aged 18 to 29 in good health. Some clones in this sample may be carry-over from other donors' samples. The sample taken for sequencing was naive CD8+ T cells from PBMCs. CDR3 DNA: TGTGCCAGCAGTTCCAGACTAGCGCCGTTAGAGACCCAGTACTTC. Translation: CASSSRLAPLETQYF.